These 10 T cell receptor beta chains came from one sample sequenced in a study of blood T cell repertoires in COVID-19. This table comes from immunoSEQ multiplex PCR, and its TCRdb copy is limited to in-frame clones, with some not included. The table lists a few hundred thousand clones, around 85% of them singletons. Sequencing was done on a sample of PBMCs or T cells enriched from blood (not recorded which). The receptor source for this set is a man under 40 who had recovered from COVID-19.

This clone has a handful of counts. The chain uses TRBV3-1 (or the pseudogene TRBV3-2) and TRBJ2-5; D possibly corresponds to TRBD1 (5 bases). The ends were cut back, 6 bases at V and 5 bases at J, with 10 bases in the middle. There are 12 residues in the CDR3. Germline lookup yields CDR1 LGHDT and CDR2 YNNKEL (reference sequence). The CDR3 protein is CASRDKGETQYF. DNA for the CDR3: TGTGCCAGCAGGGATAAGGGGGAGACCCAGTACTTC.

V is TRBV29-1 and J is TRBJ1-2; 9 positions match TRBD1. Unmatched junction bases numbered 6, after V lost 3 bases and J lost 4 bases. The CDR3 contains 14 residues. Germline V gene lookup returns CDR1 SQVTM and CDR2 ANQGSEA. In DNA, the CDR3 is TGCAGCGTTGATACAGGGGGCTTGTCCTATGGCTACACCTTC. Amino acid sequence: CSVDTGGLSYGYTF. The entire variable domain, with the rest obtained from reference TRBV29-1 and TRBJ1-2, is as follows: SAVISQKPSRDICQRGTSLTIQCQVDSQVTMMFWYRQQPGQSLTLIATANQGSEATYESGFVIDKFPISRPNLTFSTLTVSNMSPEDSSIYLCSVDTGGLSYGYTFGSGTRLTVV.

The V call is TRBV11-2, the J call TRBJ2-3; 8 positions agree with TRBD2. Trimming cost V 0 bases and J 0 bases; bases outside gene matches: 5. The CDR3 has 17 amino acids. The germline V gene has CDR1 SGHAT and CDR2 FQNNGV. CDR3 nucleotide sequence: TGTGCCAGCAGCTTAGAGGAGGCGGGGGGAAGCACAGATACGCAGTATTTT. It codes for CASSLEEAGGSTDTQYF.

This chain links TRBV3-1 (or the pseudogene TRBV3-2) with TRBJ1-2, with D possibly TRBD1 on 5 matching bases. This CDR3 is built from 15 residues. Germline loops: CDR1 LGHDT, CDR2 YNNKEL (reference sequence). V shed 0 bases and J shed 7 bases, with 15 bases lying between them. In DNA, the CDR3 is TGTGCCAGCAGCCAAGATTGGGCGGACAACGGTGGCTACACCTTC. This codes for CASSQDWADNGGYTF.

The chain joins TRBV6-2 or TRBV6-3 to TRBJ1-1, with D hard to call. V was shortened by 3 bases and J by 1 base, with 9 bases between the two germline ends. CDR3 size: 14 residues. CDR1 MNHEY and CDR2 SVGEGT come from the germline V gene. The CDR3 DNA follows: TGTGCCAGCAGTTATTTGTCAGGGAACACTGAAGCTTTCTTT. Translating gives CASSYLSGNTEAFF.

The rearrangement uses TRBV4-3 and TRBJ1-2; 7 positions match TRBD1. Trimming cost V 4 bases and J 4 bases; bases outside gene matches: 9. From germline, CDR1 is LGHNA and CDR2 YSLEER. The CDR3 extends over 15 amino acids. The CDR3, as DNA: TGCGCCAGCAGCCCGGACAGGCCTTTGGCCTATGGCTACACCTTC. It specifies CASSPDRPLAYGYTF.

The genes are TRBV4-1 and TRBJ2-3; no reliable D call. The CDR3 covers 14 residues. Germline CDR1 reads MGHRA; CDR2 reads YSYEKL. Between the trimmed V and J ends, which lost 1 base and 2 bases, there was a span of 7 bases. DNA for the CDR3: TGCGCCAGCAGCCAAGGCCCTAACACAGATACGCAGTATTTT. This translates into CASSQGPNTDTQYF.

The rearrangement joins TRBV2 to TRBJ2-1; tentatively, D is TRBD2 (6 bases). This CDR3 region has 13 residues. The V end was cut by 7 bases, the J end by 5 bases, with 12 bases between. The V gene's germline CDR1 is SNHLY and CDR2 FYNNEI. The CDR3 reads CASKEGPDNEQFF. The CDR3 nucleotides are TGTGCCAGCAAGGAGGGGCCCGACAATGAGCAGTTCTTC.

The gene calls are TRBV6-5 and TRBJ1-1; TRBD1 matches at 7 bases. The germline CDR1 and CDR2 sequences are MNHEY and SVGAGI. The CDR3 sequence is 14 residues long. J lost 1 base, V lost 6 bases, and 5 bases had no gene match. This CDR3 reads CASRVDRANTEAFF. The CDR3 region has the DNA TGTGCCAGCAGAGTTGACAGGGCGAACACTGAAGCTTTCTTT.

This chain connects TRBV4-2 to TRBJ1-2; D is unresolved. The CDR3 length is 14 residues. Germline CDR1 is LGHNA and CDR2 is YNFKEQ. The ends were cut back, 0 bases at V and 4 bases at J, with 9 bases in the middle. The CDR3 nucleotides read TGTGCCAGCAGCCAAGATTCACGCAGCTATGGCTACACCTTC. Translated, it gives CASSQDSRSYGYTF.